The 32 T cell receptor beta chains presented below share a single source sample, sequenced in a study of chemoradiotherapy in HPV16-positive cancers. Assay used: immunoSEQ multiplex PCR; TCRdb lists only in-frame clones, some missing. This sample carries more than 9,500 clones, 78% of them seen once, and the ten largest clones take approximately 2.4%. Sample collection occurred from a patient who underwent chemoradiotherapy. The receptors come from a human donor with HPV-associated anogenital cancer.

V usage is TRBV12-5 and J usage is TRBJ1-4; the match to TRBD1 covers 9 bases. The J segment lost 4 bases and the V segment lost 1 base, leaving 10 bases of the junction unmatched. The length of the CDR3 is 18 residues. Germline values: CDR1 LGHNT, CDR2 FRNRAP. DNA for the CDR3: TGTGCTAGTGGTTTGGACCTCAAACGGACAGGGGTTAATGAAAAACTGTTTTTT. Translated, it gives CASGLDLKRTGVNEKLFF.

J is TRBJ2-2 and V is TRBV25-1, with D possibly TRBD1 on 7 matching bases. The CDR3 sequence is 15 residues long. Trimming shortened V by 5 bases and J by 5 bases, and 15 bases separated the two germline ends. Germline V gene sequence: CDR1 MGHDK, CDR2 SYGVNS. CDR3 residues: CASSPRAGGTGELFF. The CDR3 DNA reads TGTGCCAGCAGTCCCCGGGCAGGGGGGACCGGGGAGCTGTTTTTT.

This clone appeared a few times. V gene TRBV6-6 combines with J gene TRBJ2-3; no definite D call. The CDR3 runs 14 residues. Trimming cost V 4 bases and J 1 base, with 9 bases left between them. The germline gives CDR1 MNHNY, CDR2 SVGAGI (reference sequence). CDR3 protein: CASSLVSGTDTQYF. CDR3 nucleotides: TGTGCCAGCAGTTTAGTTTCTGGCACAGATACGCAGTATTTT.

The V call is TRBV7-2, the J call TRBJ1-5; D call uncertain. The CDR3 is 15 amino acids. In germline, CDR1 is SGHTA, CDR2 FQGNSA. The V and J ends lost 1 base and 7 bases respectively, with 14 bases between them. The CDR3 loop reads CASSLDSVNMQPQHF. CDR3 bases: TGTGCCAGCAGCTTAGACAGCGTTAACATGCAGCCCCAGCATTTT.

The rearrangement joins TRBV5-4 to TRBJ2-1; 10 bases line up with TRBD1. Germline V lookup: CDR1 SGHNT, CDR2 YYREEE (reference sequence). This CDR3 spans 15 amino acids. The junction had 5 bases not matched to a gene; V was cut back by 4 bases and J by 4 bases. The CDR3 DNA reads as TGTGCCAGCAGCGCGGACAGGGGGGCGTACAATGAGCAGTTCTTC. This encodes CASSADRGAYNEQFF.

V is TRBV11-2 and J is TRBJ1-3; D call uncertain. CDR1 and CDR2 from the germline V gene are SGHAT and FQNNGV. The V and J ends lost 2 bases and 0 bases respectively, with 14 bases between them. The CDR3 loop spans 17 amino acids. CDR3 DNA sequence: TGTGCCAGCAGCTTACAGGTTCCAACGACCTCTGGAAACACCATATATTTT. Protein product: CASSLQVPTTSGNTIYF.

The chain's CDR3 is CASSLSRGNTEAFF. Here the CDR3 DNA reads TGTGCCAGCAGCTTGTCCAGGGGGAACACTGAAGCTTTCTTT. This sequence joins TRBV5-4 and TRBJ1-1, with D possibly TRBD1 on 6 matching bases. This CDR3 spans 14 amino acids. Deletions cut 1 base from V and 1 base from J, with 8 bases between. Germline CDR1 is SGHNT and CDR2 is YYREEE (reference sequence).

The chain is built from TRBV6-1 and TRBJ1-2; D uncertain. The V and J ends lost 7 bases and 0 bases respectively, with 12 bases between them. CDR1 MNHNS and CDR2 SASEGT come from the germline V gene. The CDR3 is made up of 14 amino acids. In DNA form, the CDR3 reads TGTGCCAGCACTTACGAGGTTACTAACTATGGCTACACCTTC. Amino acid sequence: CASTYEVTNYGYTF.

A single count supports this clone. This rearrangement joins TRBV30 to TRBJ2-1; D not resolved. V was pared by 0 bases and J by 9 bases, with 9 bases between. From germline, CDR1 is GTSNPN and CDR2 SVGIG (reference sequence). This CDR3 comprises 12 residues. The CDR3 protein is CAWSVLMGEQFF. The CDR3 region has the DNA TGTGCCTGGAGTGTGCTCATGGGTGAGCAGTTCTTC. The full variable domain, completed using reference TRBV30 and TRBJ2-1, is SQTIHQWPATLVQPVGSPLSLECTVEGTSNPNLYWYRQAAGRGLQLLFYSVGIGQISSEVPQNLSASRPQDRQFILSSKKLLLSDSGFYLCAWSVLMGEQFFGPGTRLTVL.

The chain is built from TRBV23-1 and TRBJ2-7; D perhaps matches TRBD2 (5 bases). TRBV23-1 falls under the ORF class, with uncertain function. The CDR3 runs to 11 residues. Trimming took off 6 bases at V and 6 bases at J, with 9 bases between the two ends. The CDR3 DNA reads TGCGCCAGCAGGCACCGGGGCGAGCAGTACTTC. Translated, it gives CASRHRGEQYF.

CDR3 amino acids: CASSEVLVGTGELFF. The CDR3 DNA reads TGTGCCAGCTCAGAAGTGCTAGTGGGCACCGGGGAGCTGTTTTTT. J is TRBJ2-2 and V is TRBV18; D is uncertain. The CDR3 is made up of 15 amino acids. CDR1 and CDR2 (germline): KGHSH, LQKENI. The V gene lost 5 bases and the J gene lost 4 bases, with 14 bases spanning the gap.

The chain couples TRBV11-2 to TRBJ1-1, with D unresolved. Trimming shortened V by 0 bases and J by 0 bases, and 8 bases separated the two germline ends. The CDR3 is 15 amino acids. The germline V gene has CDR1 SGHAT and CDR2 FQNNGV. CDR3 region: CASSLDAAMNTEAFF. The DNA of the CDR3 is TGTGCCAGCAGCTTAGATGCAGCCATGAACACTGAAGCTTTCTTT.

J is TRBJ1-1 and V is TRBV5-1; TRBD1 matches 9 bases. The V segment lost 1 base and the J segment 3 bases; nucleotides outside the gene matches: 7. This CDR3 region has 16 residues. The V gene's germline CDR1 is SGHRS and CDR2 YFSETQ. CDR3 in DNA: TGCGCCAGCAGCTTGAGACAGGGGGGGTCGTACACTGAAGCTTTCTTT. Residues: CASSLRQGGSYTEAFF.

V gene TRBV7-3 combines with J gene TRBJ1-3; 7 bases fit TRBD1. Germline assignment: CDR1 SGHTA and CDR2 FQGTGA. V gave up 5 bases and J gave up 0 bases; unmatched junction bases: 7. The CDR3 contains 16 residues. Written as DNA, the CDR3 is TGTGCCAGCAGCCCGACAGGGCCGGGCTCTGGAAACACCATATATTTT. This encodes CASSPTGPGSGNTIYF.

This clone was counted a single time. The chain uses TRBV27 and TRBJ2-5, with 15 bases aligning to TRBD2. The CDR3 is made up of 16 amino acids. Per the germline V gene, CDR1 is MNHEY and CDR2 is SMNVEV (reference sequence). V trimming: 6 bases; J trimming: 5 bases; junction bases outside the gene matches: 7. The CDR3 spells CASSRTGTSGGETQYF. CDR3 coding DNA: TGTGCCAGCAGCCGTACCGGGACTAGCGGGGGGGAGACCCAGTACTTC.

This clone was detected only a few times. V gene TRBV21-1 combines with J gene TRBJ1-2; the D segment call TRBD1 is taken from the table without a DNA check. TRBV21-1 is recorded as a pseudogene. This CDR3 contains 12 residues. CDR3 amino acids: CASRKDRGGYTF. CDR3 bases: TGTGCCAGCAGGAAGGACAGGGGTGGCTACACCTTC.

V gene TRBV29-1 combines with J gene TRBJ2-1; D tentatively fits TRBD1 or TRBD2 (5 bases each). Germline V gene sequence: CDR1 SQVTM, CDR2 ANQGSEA. Trimming left V 2 bases short and J 8 bases short, with 10 bases between. The CDR3 length is 12 residues. DNA of the CDR3: TGCAGCGTTGAAACGAGGGGCGATGAGCAGTTCTTC. This translates into CSVETRGDEQFF.

The V gene is TRBV7-3, the J gene TRBJ1-1; D gene ambiguous. This CDR3 region has 13 residues. From germline, CDR1 is SGHTA and CDR2 FQGTGA. V gave up 4 bases and J gave up 0 bases, with 6 bases separating them. This chain's CDR3 is CASSYSLNTEAFF. Written as DNA, the CDR3 is TGTGCCAGCAGCTACAGCCTGAACACTGAAGCTTTCTTT.

The chain uses TRBV4-2 and TRBJ1-6, with D possibly TRBD1 on 6 matching bases. Germline loops: CDR1 LGHNA, CDR2 YNFKEQ. V was cut by 3 bases and J by 0 bases, with 9 bases left in between. The CDR3 has 16 amino acids. DNA for the CDR3: TGTGCCAGCAGCCACGGACAGAGCTCCTATAATTCACCCCTCCACTTT. Its translation is CASSHGQSSYNSPLHF.

The chain recombines TRBV9 with TRBJ2-7; the match to TRBD1 covers 9 bases. The CDR3 is 15 amino acids. Germline V gene data show CDR1 as SGDLS and CDR2 as YYNGEE. J gave up 4 bases and V 3 bases, and 8 bases lay outside the gene matches. In DNA, the CDR3 is TGTGCCAGCAGCGCCCAACAGGGGGCGCGGTACGAGCAGTACTTC. Translated: CASSAQQGARYEQYF.

The chain joins TRBV19 to TRBJ1-6; D gene uncertain. The V and J ends lost 0 bases and 8 bases respectively, with 8 bases between them. CDR1 and CDR2 (germline): LNHDA, SQIVND (reference sequence). CDR3 length: 14 amino acids. This chain's CDR3 is CASSIDLEYSPLHF. In DNA form, the CDR3 reads TGTGCCAGTAGTATAGACCTCGAGTATTCACCCCTCCACTTT.

This sequence joins TRBV11-3 and TRBJ2-1; D is ambiguous. V was pared by 7 bases and J by 0 bases, with 10 bases between. This CDR3 spans 14 amino acids. Germline loops: CDR1 SGHNT, CDR2 YENEEA. In DNA form, the CDR3 reads TGTGCCAGCACCGTCTTGGGCTCCTACAATGAGCAGTTCTTC. This translates into CASTVLGSYNEQFF.

Only one count was recorded for this clone. The chain links TRBV4-1 to TRBJ1-2; no reliable D call. The CDR3 has 15 amino acids. Germline V lookup: CDR1 MGHRA, CDR2 YSYEKL. Deletions cut 4 bases from V and 2 bases from J, with 14 bases between. CDR3 in amino acids: CASSPRREPNYGYTF. In DNA, the CDR3 is TGCGCCAGCAGCCCCCGGCGGGAGCCGAACTATGGCTACACCTTC.

The chain joins TRBV6-1 to TRBJ2-3; 14 bases match TRBD2. Trimming cost V 4 bases and J 4 bases; bases outside gene matches: 1. The germline CDR1 and CDR2 sequences are MNHNS and SASEGT. The CDR3 length is 15 residues. The CDR3 is CASSGLAGGPDTQYF. The CDR3 DNA is TGTGCCAGCAGTGGACTAGCGGGGGGGCCAGATACGCAGTATTTT.

The chain links TRBV10-3 to TRBJ2-2, with D perhaps assigned TRBD1 or TRBD2 (5 bases each). Germline CDR1 is ENHRY and CDR2 is SYGVKD. Trimming stripped 1 base from V and 5 bases from J, with 8 bases between. The CDR3 totals 14 residues. CDR3 protein: CAISEFGTTGELFF. Written as DNA, the CDR3 is TGTGCCATCAGTGAGTTTGGGACGACCGGGGAGCTGTTTTTT.

This clone was detected once. The chain is built from TRBV5-6 and TRBJ2-2; TRBD1 or TRBD2 may be the D gene (5 bases each). Looked up from germline, CDR1 is SGHDT and CDR2 is YYEEEE. The CDR3 has 16 amino acids. V dropped 4 bases and J dropped 1 base, with 14 bases sitting between them. Here the CDR3 reads CASSLGTGWNTGELFF. The CDR3 region has the DNA TGTGCCAGCAGCCTGGGGACGGGTTGGAACACCGGGGAGCTGTTTTTT.

This chain connects TRBV5-6 to TRBJ2-6; D uncertain. Trimming removed 6 bases from V and 2 bases from J, with 18 bases in between. Germline V lookup: CDR1 SGHDT, CDR2 YYEEEE. This CDR3 is 17 amino acids long. The CDR3 sequence: CASNLLAPAAGANVLTF. The CDR3 nucleotides read TGTGCCAGCAACCTATTGGCTCCTGCGGCTGGGGCCAACGTCCTGACTTTC.

The genes are TRBV4-3 and TRBJ2-7; 10 positions agree with TRBD1. Per germline, CDR1 LGHNA and CDR2 YSLEER. The CDR3 covers 15 residues. Trimming took 1 base from V and 5 from J; bases not matched to a gene: 5. The CDR3 coding sequence is TGCGCCAGCAGCCAAGCAATGACAGGGGGCCACGAGCAGTACTTC. Its protein is CASSQAMTGGHEQYF.

The chain employs TRBV7-2 and TRBJ1-2; no firm D call. Per germline, CDR1 SGHTA and CDR2 FQGNSA. Deletions cut 1 base from V and 4 bases from J, with 13 bases between. The CDR3 loop spans 15 amino acids. The CDR3 DNA reads as TGTGCCAGCAGCTTAGGGCGGGCTGTAGTCTATGGCTACACCTTC. As protein: CASSLGRAVVYGYTF.

This chain links TRBV7-9 with TRBJ2-3, with D possibly TRBD2 on 6 matching bases. From germline, CDR1 is SEHNR and CDR2 FQNEAQ (reference sequence). Trimming stripped 1 base from V and 4 bases from J, with 9 bases between. The CDR3 runs to 14 residues. CDR3 in amino acids: CASSLVDYADTQYF. DNA for the CDR3: TGTGCCAGCAGCTTAGTGGACTACGCAGATACGCAGTATTTT.

The genes are TRBV4-2 and TRBJ2-4, with no clear D. Trimming shortened V by 2 bases and J by 0 bases, and 5 bases separated the two germline ends. In germline, CDR1 is LGHNA, CDR2 YNFKEQ. The CDR3 sequence is 14 residues long. CDR3 DNA sequence: TGTGCCAGCAGCCAATATCAAGCCAAAAACATTCAGTACTTC. Its protein product is CASSQYQAKNIQYF.

The genes are TRBV19 and TRBJ1-1; possibly TRBD1 for D (6 bases). Trimming pared 3 bases from V and 2 bases from J, leaving 22 bases between. The CDR3 sequence is 18 residues long. Germline-derived CDR1 and CDR2 are LNHDA and SQIVND (reference sequence). The CDR3 here is CASSIPQGSDKVNTEAFF. The CDR3 DNA reads as TGTGCCAGTAGTATTCCACAGGGTTCGGATAAGGTAAACACTGAAGCTTTCTTT.